This entry is about one TCR beta chain. Which antigen it targets is not known. Per-nucleotide qualities are absent, and no much larger clonotype sits a single base away. This sample is drawn from a study of shared clonotypes between healthy human individuals (dated by TCRdb to the early 2020s). Background for the entire study: The cohort comprised a couple of women and three men aged 18 to 49 years. For each donor, three plates each were used for CD4 naive and CD4 memory, two plates were used for CD8 naive, and one plate was used for CD8 memory. Blood TCR repertoires of about 5 healthy adults were deeply sequenced to estimate repertoire size and the extent of clonotype sharing between individuals. Between about 0.8 and 9 billion PBMCs per donor were obtained by leukapheresis. Libraries were prepared and TCR repertoires were sequenced by different laboratories using diverse techniques, in order to increase sequencing depth and limit assay-specific biases.

Using the deep immunoSEQ assay, TCR CDR3 regions were amplified from genomic DNA by multiplex PCR. Extracted genomic DNA from each cell subset was spread evenly across all wells of several immunoSEQ 96-well plates, with each plate serving as a replicate. For sorted subsets, each replicate PCR was loaded with about 0.2 ug genomic DNA, equivalent to about 30,000 T cell genomes. Purified libraries were quantified with a Qubit 3.0 fluorometer, sized on a Bioanalyzer 2100, and re-quantified with the KAPA Library Quantification kit. A separate single-read 150-cycle Illumina NextSeq 550 flow cell was used to sequence each immunoSEQ 96-well plate. The published analysis was carried out like this. The immunoSEQ output contained only junctional sequences without quality scores, so filtering could not match that applied to full-length reads. To assign V/J genes and CDR3, sequences were annotated against IMGT germline references using PyIR, a Python wrapper for IgBLAST v1.9. Reads were removed for weak V/J assignments (E-value above 1e-6), missing CDR3, stop codons, out-of-frame junctions, or ambiguous translated residues. V3J clonotypes were defined as sequences sharing an identical inferred V gene, J gene, and CDR3 amino acid sequence. Percentage overlap between repertoires was computed as shared unique clonotypes divided by the size of the smaller repertoire. Repertoire richness was assessed with RTK rarefaction, the Chao1 estimator, and Recon v2.1 estimates of unobserved clonotypes. For all TCRbeta clonotypes obtained by the gDNA method from four donors, generation probabilities were computed with OLGA. This immuneACCESS table, as held by TCRdb, lists in-frame sequences with V and J called but not all clones. Of the missing ones, under half trace to an unresolved V gene in checked studies; the others have no known cause. Clonal size and the V and J genes are those of that table, whereas D and trimming came from the DNA. Recorded for this sample are nearly 2 million clones; about 95% of them occurred a single time. The ten top clones hold around 1.2% of the sample.

Overall study outcomes, separate from this receptor: Sampling was restricted to blood, and TCR repertoires in tissue are likely to differ from TCR repertoires in blood. When a handful of donors were compared, the shared fraction of clonotypes was about 5.5% for naive CD4, around 3.5% for naive CD8, 2% to 2.5% for memory CD4, and 0.35% to 0.4% for memory CD8. Larger estimated clonotype richness was generally found for naive subsets than for memory subsets. Because the study included only a small number of donors, the genetic and exposure-history diversity represented was limited. Pairwise subsampling indicated that sequencing depth was expected to affect the degree of clonotype sharing among donors. Even with the large sequencing depth, rarefaction of the sorted-subset datasets indicated that sequencing was incomplete. Compared with non-shared clonotypes, the clonotypes found in all four sorted-subset donors had higher generation probabilities.

V is reduced by 1 base and J by 0 bases, leaving a spacing of 8 bases between them. There are 14 amino acids in the CDR3, from cysteine to phenylalanine inclusive. Only CDR3 DNA remains: 42 bases, in frame from the first base. CDR1 and CDR2 (SQVTM, ANQGSEA) derive from the germline V gene. CD8 naive samples were obtained by positive selection for CCR7 among CD45RO-negative cells, yielding a CD45RA+CCR7+ population from which TemRA cells were excluded. Donors were healthy HIV-negative adults with no recently reported acute infections or vaccinations. Every donor was a Caucasian adult living in Nashville, Tennessee, USA. Blood was collected by leukapheresis, and PBMCs were isolated by Ficoll-Histopaque density gradient centrifugation and then cryopreserved in liquid nitrogen vapor phase. Analytical flow cytometry was used to check the purity and quantity of every magnetically sorted T cell population. Genomic DNA was isolated from every sorted fraction and measured by UV absorbance on a Nanodrop 2000c.

This clonotype was sampled from a man aged 18 to 35 in good health. Recombination linked TRBV29-1 to TRBJ2-3; matching of 6 bases hints at TRBD2 as the D gene. What was sequenced was naive CD8+ T cells sorted from blood. The cell subset or site label corresponds to: CD45RA+CCR7+. The nucleotides are TGCAGCGTTGAAGCTAGCGTGAGCACAGATACGCAGTATTTT. This codes for CSVEASVSTDTQYF.